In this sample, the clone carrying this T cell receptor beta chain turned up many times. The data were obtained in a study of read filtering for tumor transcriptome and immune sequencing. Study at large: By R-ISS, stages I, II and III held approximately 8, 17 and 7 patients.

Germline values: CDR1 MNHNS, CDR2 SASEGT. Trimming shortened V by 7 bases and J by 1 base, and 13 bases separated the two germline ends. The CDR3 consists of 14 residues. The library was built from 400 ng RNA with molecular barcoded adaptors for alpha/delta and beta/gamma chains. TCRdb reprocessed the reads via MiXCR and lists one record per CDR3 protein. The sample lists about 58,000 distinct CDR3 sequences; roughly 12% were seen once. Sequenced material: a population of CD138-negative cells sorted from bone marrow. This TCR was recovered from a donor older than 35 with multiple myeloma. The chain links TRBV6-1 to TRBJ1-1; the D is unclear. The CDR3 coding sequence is TGTGCCAGCACCCGGTGGGTATCGAACACTGAAGCTTTCTTT. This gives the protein CASTRWVSNTEAFF.